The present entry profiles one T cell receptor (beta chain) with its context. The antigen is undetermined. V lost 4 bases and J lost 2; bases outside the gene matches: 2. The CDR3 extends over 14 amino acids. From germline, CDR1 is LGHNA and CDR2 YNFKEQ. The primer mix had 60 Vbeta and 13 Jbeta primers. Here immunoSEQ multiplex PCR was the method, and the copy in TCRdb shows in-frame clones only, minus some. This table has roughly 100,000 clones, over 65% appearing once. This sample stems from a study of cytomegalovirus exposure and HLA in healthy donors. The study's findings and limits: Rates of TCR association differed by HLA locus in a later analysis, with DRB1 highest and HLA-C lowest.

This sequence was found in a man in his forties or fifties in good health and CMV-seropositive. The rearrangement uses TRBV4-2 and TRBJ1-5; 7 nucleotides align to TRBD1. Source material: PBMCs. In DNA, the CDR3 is TGTGCCAGCAGCCTAGGACAGGGCAATCAGCCCCAGCATTTT. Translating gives CASSLGQGNQPQHF.